Described below is a single T cell receptor (beta chain) sequence and its context. This clonotype was counted once. Its antigen is unknown. Base qualities are not provided; no much larger clone lies one nucleotide away. These data are taken from a study of blood T cells in healthy people across ages (dated by TCRdb to about 2015). Regarding the study in general: Template switching captured roughly one uniquely barcoded TCR beta cDNA molecule per two T cells in model experiments. Age-related changes in TCR beta repertoire diversity were measured in the study by deep sequencing normalized with unique cDNA molecular identifiers. The donors were split into four age groups: young (average about 16 years), middle-aged (roughly 39), aged (roughly 65) and long-lived (roughly 86). To avoid experimental bias, donors of different ages were spread randomly across the sequencing lanes. For two donors (one aged 18 to 29 and one aged 80 or older), the study analyzed two additional independent replicas of 1 million unique cDNA reads from the same blood draw. Overall study results and their limits: Compared with the aged group, more naive CD4+ T cells, fewer expanded clones and increased TCR diversity were shown by the long-lived group, suggesting age selection. Because profiling used bulk unsorted PBMCs, naive and antigen-experienced compartments could not be compared conclusively. As age increased, observed TCR beta diversity per million T cells dropped in a roughly linear way, and a significant reduction was already evident by age 40. Total diversity estimates from one million sequenced T cells were considered lower bounds and underestimates. Observed TCR beta diversity correlated strongly with the percentage of naive T cells measured by flow cytometry. Because donor CMV infection status was unknown, age-related changes in expanded clonotypes were potentially confounded.

Systemically healthy Caucasian individuals from Russia, some 38 in total and aged about 6 to 100 years, were included as donors. Each donor gave 9.5 to 10 milliliters of peripheral blood, drawn into EDTA-treated Vacutainer tubes. Ficoll-Paque density-gradient centrifugation was used to isolate PBMCs, with at least 7 million per sample. Trizol reagent was used to extract total RNA from the PBMCs, yielding at least 5 micrograms per sample. Naive CD45RAhigh/CD27high T cell percentages were measured by flow cytometry on a PBMC aliquot from every donor. Preparation of the library involved 5' RACE. Sequencing instrument: Illumina HiSeq 2500. The second PCR ran for roughly 7 to 11 cycles and used a J-beta primer mix along with a sample-barcoded 5' primer. A template-switch 5' adaptor carrying 12 random nucleotides introduced a unique molecular identifier onto each TCR beta cDNA molecule. Each sample yielded at least 2.5 million CDR3-containing paired-end reads. First-strand cDNA synthesis was performed from all RNA using the Mint cDNA synthesis kit, with priming by a TRBC-specific oligonucleotide. After uracil-DNA glycosylase treatment, a first 18-cycle PCR used universal primers M1SS and BC2_uni_R on all cDNA. The source study handled its data this way. Normalization of each sample was performed by random selection of 1 million high-quality reads, each carrying a distinct molecular identifier. Instead of being binned into consensus sequences, reads that shared molecular identifiers were thrown out. MiTCR, run with a Q25 quality threshold and the strictest error-elimination algorithm, handled CDR3 identification, clonotype clustering and error correction. A nonparametric unseen species model with Euler transformation was used to estimate lower-bound total TCR beta diversity. Through fastp at Q25 and MiXCR, TCRdb rebuilt clones from the public reads, retaining in-frame beta chains. Under each unique CDR3 protein, matching rows form one entry showing the most common genes and DNA. For this entry, the V and J calls and clone size follow TCRdb and not the study's own pipeline. The sample includes about 1,400,000 distinct CDR3 sequences, with roughly 40% observed a single time. The ten biggest clones cover 7.9% of the sample.

The CDR3, cysteine through phenylalanine, is 14 amino acids long. Here the CDR3 DNA is all that survives: 42 bases in frame from base 1. The germline V and J ends show losses of 3 bases and 9 bases respectively, and no gene match explains 10 bases of the junction. The germline V gene (reference sequence) provides CDR1 SEHNR and CDR2 FQNEAQ. This chain is built from TRBV7-9 and TRBJ1-1, with TRBD1 matching 7 junction bases. This sequence was found in a woman between 18 and 29 years old in good health. The sequenced material came from blood. The encoded CDR3 is CASSFRQGVNKAFF. The DNA sequence is as follows: TGTGCCAGCAGCTTCCGACAGGGCGTTAACAAAGCTTTCTTT.